This entry concerns a single T cell receptor (beta chain). This specimen comes from a study of OX40 agonist ivuxolimab in advanced cancers. In the study overall: Ivuxolimab, an agonistic anti-OX40 (CD134) antibody, was given to patients. Partial responses were seen in three patients, one with hepatocellular carcinoma and two with cutaneous melanoma. The dose-escalation cohort was roughly 84% male, with a mean age of 60 years, ranging about 23 to 90.

The junction had 6 bases not matched to a gene; V was cut back by 7 bases and J by 5 bases. CDR3 size: 14 residues. Germline assignment: CDR1 LNHDA and CDR2 SQIVND (reference sequence). Assay: immunoSEQ multiplex PCR; the TCRdb copy retains only in-frame clones and omits some. This sample has more than 35,000 clones, with about 78% found just once. The sequence came from an adult with an advanced solid tumor such as melanoma, head and neck, liver or kidney cancer. The material was CD4+ or CD8+ T cells sorted from blood, obtained in a trial of the OX40 agonist ivuxolimab. The chain is built from TRBV19 and TRBJ2-2; 8 bases map to TRBD2. The CDR3 spells CASTRVAGTGELFF. CDR3 coding DNA: TGTGCCAGTACGAGGGTAGCGGGAACCGGGGAGCTGTTTTTT.